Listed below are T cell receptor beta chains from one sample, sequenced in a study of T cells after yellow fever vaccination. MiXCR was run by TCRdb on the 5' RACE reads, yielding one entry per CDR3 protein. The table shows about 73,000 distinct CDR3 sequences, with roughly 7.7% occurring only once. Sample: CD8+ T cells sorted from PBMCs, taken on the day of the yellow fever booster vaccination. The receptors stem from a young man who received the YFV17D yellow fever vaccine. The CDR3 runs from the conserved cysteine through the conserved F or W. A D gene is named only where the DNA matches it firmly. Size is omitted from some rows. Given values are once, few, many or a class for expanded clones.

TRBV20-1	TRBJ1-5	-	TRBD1	CSFWGQGAYWGWPQHF	TGCAGTTTCTGGGGCCAGGGGGCGTATTGGGGTTGGCCCCAGCATTTT
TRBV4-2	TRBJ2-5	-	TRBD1	CAIGPIQGAGQETQYF	TGTGCCATCGGCCCTATACAGGGGGCGGGCCAAGAGACCCAGTACTTC
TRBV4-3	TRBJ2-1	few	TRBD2	CASSQDLLAGGPGEQFF	TGCGCCAGCAGCCAAGATTTACTAGCGGGAGGGCCGGGAGAGCAGTTCTTC
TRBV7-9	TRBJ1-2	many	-	CAGGSAGGNYGYTF	TGTGCCGGCGGAAGTGCGGGCGGTAACTATGGCTACACCTTC
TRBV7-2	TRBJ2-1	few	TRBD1	CASSPGPGQGVYEQFF	TGTGCCAGCAGTCCCGGGCCGGGACAGGGGGTATATGAGCAGTTCTTC
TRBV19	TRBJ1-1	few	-	CATRRLGGADTEAFF	TGTGCCACCCGCCGTCTAGGTGGGGCGGACACTGAAGCTTTCTTT
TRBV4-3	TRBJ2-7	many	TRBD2	CASSQALAGGSSYEQYF	TGCGCCAGCAGCCAAGCACTAGCGGGAGGGAGCTCCTACGAGCAGTACTTC
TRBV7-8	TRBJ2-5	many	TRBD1	CASSFLGQARETQYF	TGTGCCAGCAGCTTCCTGGGACAGGCTAGAGAGACCCAGTACTTC
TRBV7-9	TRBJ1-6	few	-	CASSLSLGDSPLHF	TGTGCCAGCAGCTTAAGTCTAGGCGATTCACCCCTCCACTTT
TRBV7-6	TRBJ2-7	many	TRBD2	CASSPMTSGDYEQYF	TGTGCCAGCAGCCCGATGACTAGCGGGGACTACGAGCAGTACTTC
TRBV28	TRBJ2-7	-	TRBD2	CASSTPTSGVIPSSYEQYF	TGTGCCAGCAGTACTCCGACTAGCGGGGTGATACCGAGCTCCTACGAGCAGTACTTC
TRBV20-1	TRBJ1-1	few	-	CSARDPGAATEAFF	TGCAGTGCTAGAGATCCAGGGGCCGCCACTGAAGCTTTCTTT
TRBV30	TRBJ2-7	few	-	CAWRGLISYEQYF	TGTGCCTGGAGGGGGCTTATCTCCTACGAGCAGTACTTC
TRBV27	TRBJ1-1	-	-	CASSLFRMNTEAFF	TGTGCCAGCAGTTTATTCAGAATGAACACTGAAGCTTTCTTT
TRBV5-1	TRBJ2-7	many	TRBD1	CASSLGDSLYEQYF	TGCGCCAGCAGCTTGGGGGACAGCCTCTACGAGCAGTACTTC
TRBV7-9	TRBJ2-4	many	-	CASSDRTVAKNIQYF	TGTGCCAGCAGTGATCGGACGGTGGCCAAAAACATTCAGTACTTC
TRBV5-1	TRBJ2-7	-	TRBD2	CASRLAVDVYEQYF	TGCGCCAGCAGACTAGCGGTAGATGTTTACGAGCAGTACTTC
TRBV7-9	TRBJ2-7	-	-	CASRPGGYEQYF	TGTGCCAGCCGACCTGGGGGCTACGAGCAGTACTTC
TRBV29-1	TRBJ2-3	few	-	CSVPSGVGSAQYF	TGCAGCGTCCCGTCGGGAGTCGGTTCCGCGCAGTATTTT
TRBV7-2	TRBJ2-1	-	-	CASSLNVNEQFF	TGTGCCAGCAGCCTAAATGTCAATGAGCAGTTCTTC
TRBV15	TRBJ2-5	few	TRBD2	CATSRDRAGGRETQYF	TGTGCCACCAGCAGAGATCGAGCGGGAGGGCGGGAGACCCAGTACTTC
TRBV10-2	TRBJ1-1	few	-	CASRRGGGNTEAFF	TGCGCCAGCAGGAGGGGGGGGGGAAACACTGAAGCTTTCTTT
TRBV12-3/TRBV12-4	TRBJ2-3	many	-	CASSPQVSVGDTQYF	TGTGCCAGCAGTCCCCAGGTTAGCGTCGGGGATACGCAGTATTTT
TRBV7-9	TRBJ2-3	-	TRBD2	CAGTPPGGGADTQYF	TGTGCCGGCACCCCCCCGGGAGGGGGGGCAGATACGCAGTATTTT
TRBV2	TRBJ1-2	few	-	CASSESWGPEGYTF	TGTGCCAGCAGTGAATCATGGGGGCCGGAGGGCTACACCTTC
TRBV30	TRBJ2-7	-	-	CAWSGMAEQYF	TGTGCCTGGAGTGGGATGGCCGAGCAGTACTTC
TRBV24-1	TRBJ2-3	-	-	CATSDRGDTQYF	TGTGCCACCAGTGATAGAGGGGATACGCAGTATTTT
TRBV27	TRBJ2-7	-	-	CASSFSGEQYF	TGTGCCAGCAGTTTTTCCGGCGAGCAGTACTTC
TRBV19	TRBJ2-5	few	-	CASSMTSRETQYF	TGTGCCAGTAGTATGACGTCGAGGGAGACCCAGTACTTC
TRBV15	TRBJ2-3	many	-	CATSSQTSSTDTQYF	TGTGCCACCAGCAGCCAAACCTCAAGCACAGATACGCAGTATTTT
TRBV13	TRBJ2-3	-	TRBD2	CASSDSGGTDTQYF	TGTGCCAGCAGCGATAGCGGGGGCACAGATACGCAGTATTTT
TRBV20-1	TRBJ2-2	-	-	CSARDPLTGGGELFF	TGCAGTGCTAGAGATCCCCTGACAGGAGGCGGGGAGCTGTTTTTT
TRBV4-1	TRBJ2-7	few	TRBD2	CASSQDTGLLAGGEYF	TGCGCCAGCAGCCAAGATACTGGCCTGCTAGCGGGAGGGGAGTACTTC
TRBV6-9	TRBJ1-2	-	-	CASSYLRGGYENGYTF	TGTGCCAGCAGTTATCTGAGGGGCGGGTACGAGAATGGCTACACCTTC
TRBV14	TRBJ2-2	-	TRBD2	CASSPWGLAGATGELFF	TGTGCCAGCAGCCCTTGGGGACTAGCGGGAGCCACCGGGGAGCTGTTTTTT
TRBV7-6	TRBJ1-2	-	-	CASSSGPRDYGYTF	TGTGCCAGCAGCTCCGGACCGAGGGACTATGGCTACACCTTC
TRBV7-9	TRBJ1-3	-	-	CASSLDSVAWSGNTIYF	TGTGCCAGCAGCTTAGACAGCGTAGCGTGGTCTGGAAACACCATATATTTT